The 31 T cell receptor beta chains given below trace back to one sample, sequenced in a study of blood T cell repertoires in COVID-19. Sequencing was performed with immunoSEQ multiplex PCR; in TCRdb, only in-frame clones are kept and a portion is missing. The sample holds roughly 500,000 clones, approximately 90% seen once. The sequencing sample was made of PBMCs or T cells enriched from blood (not recorded which). The receptors shown here come from a woman aged 40 to 50 who had recovered from COVID-19.

The V gene is TRBV10-2, the J gene TRBJ2-3, with a possible D match to TRBD2 (7 bases). The CDR3 extends over 15 amino acids. Germline CDR1 WSHSY, CDR2 SAAADI. V lost 3 bases to trimming and J lost 2 bases, with 12 bases between them. CDR3 sequence: CASSERRGLTDTQYF. The CDR3 DNA follows: TGCGCCAGCAGTGAAAGGCGGGGGCTCACAGATACGCAGTATTTT.

V is TRBV5-6 and J is TRBJ2-1; 9 bases are a match to TRBD2. Looked up from germline, CDR1 is SGHDT and CDR2 is YYEEEE. CDR3 size: 14 residues. The V and J ends lost 5 bases and 1 base, in that order; junction bases with no gene match: 1. CDR3 in amino acids: CASRTSGSYNEQFF. The CDR3 coding sequence is TGTGCCAGCAGGACTAGCGGTTCCTACAATGAGCAGTTCTTC. Together with reference TRBV5-6 and TRBJ2-1, the CDR3 gives the full variable domain: DAGVTQSPTHLIKTRGQQVTLRCSPKSGHDTVSWYQQALGQGPQFIFQYYEEEERQRGNFPDRFSGHQFPNYSSELNVNALLLGDSALYLCASRTSGSYNEQFFGPGTRLTVL.

This chain uses TRBV11-3 with TRBJ2-7; TRBD1 might be the D (6 bases). Trimming stripped 3 bases from V and 5 bases from J, with 11 bases between. Germline V gene sequence: CDR1 SGHNT, CDR2 YENEEA. The CDR3 runs to 13 residues. The CDR3 protein is CASSFSGGDEQYF. The CDR3 DNA follows: TGTGCCAGCAGCTTCAGTGGGGGCGACGAGCAGTACTTC. The whole variable domain, remainder taken from reference TRBV11-3 and TRBJ2-7, is EAGVVQSPRYKIIEKKQPVAFWCNPISGHNTLYWYLQNLGQGPELLIRYENEEAVDDSQLPKDRFSAERLKGVDSTLKIQPAELGDSAVYLCASSFSGGDEQYFGPGTRLTVT.

This clone appeared a single time. The rearrangement uses TRBV11-3 and TRBJ1-1, with 11 positions matching TRBD1. With 1 base clipped from V and 12 bases from J, the junction kept 10 bases outside the gene matches. The germline V gene has CDR1 SGHNT and CDR2 YENEEA. The CDR3 sequence is 15 residues long. As DNA, the CDR3 is TGTGCCAGCAGCTTAGGTTCCGGGACAGGGGGACAAACTTTCTTT. It is translated as CASSLGSGTGGQTFF.

The gene calls are TRBV29-1 and TRBJ1-1, with D hard to call. V shed 8 bases and J shed 4 bases, with 14 bases lying between them. The CDR3 loop spans 12 amino acids. CDR1 is SQVTM, CDR2 ANQGSEA, per germline. The CDR3 region is CSYTPLGTEAFF. Here the CDR3 DNA reads TGCAGCTATACCCCCCTAGGCACTGAAGCTTTCTTT.

The rearrangement links TRBV10-1 to TRBJ2-3, with TRBD2 matching over 8 bases. The germline V gene has CDR1 WNHNN and CDR2 SYGVQD (reference sequence). This CDR3 is 17 amino acids long. V lost 0 bases, J lost 0 bases, and 5 bases stayed unmatched. DNA of the CDR3: TGCGCCAGCAGTGAGTCTGGACTAGCCCCTAGCACAGATACGCAGTATTTT. Translating it yields CASSESGLAPSTDTQYF.

This clone was counted once. The V and J genes are TRBV10-2 and TRBJ1-1; D gene unclear. Germline CDR1 and CDR2: WSHSY and SAAADI. This CDR3 comprises 14 residues. V was shortened by 0 bases and J by 3 bases, with 8 bases between the two germline ends. Here the CDR3 reads CASSESNIYTEAFF. The CDR3, as DNA: TGCGCCAGCAGTGAGTCGAACATTTACACTGAAGCTTTCTTT.

This clone was recorded once. This chain joins TRBV27 and TRBJ2-1; a possible D gene is TRBD2 (6 bases). CDR3 size: 14 residues. Deletions cut 3 bases from V and 2 bases from J, with 8 bases between. Germline V gene lookup returns CDR1 MNHEY and CDR2 SMNVEV (reference sequence). CDR3 residues: CASSFGGTYNEQFF. In DNA form, the CDR3 reads TGTGCCAGCAGTTTCGGAGGGACCTACAATGAGCAGTTCTTC.

For the CDR3, the DNA is TGCAGTGCTAGGGAGGATGGCTACACCTTC. It specifies CSAREDGYTF. V gene TRBV20-1 combines with J gene TRBJ1-2; no clear D. Germline CDR1 DFQATT, CDR2 SNEGSKA (reference sequence). V was shortened by 3 bases and J by 6 bases, with 5 bases between the two germline ends. CDR3 size: 10 residues.

The V gene is TRBV5-6, the J gene TRBJ1-1; D may be TRBD1 (6 bases). The CDR3 loop spans 14 amino acids. Germline CDR1 and CDR2: SGHDT and YYEEEE. V was cut by 1 base and J by 1 base, with 8 bases left in between. CDR3 DNA: TGTGCCAGCAGCTTGTCGACAGGGAACACTGAAGCTTTCTTT. Its translation is CASSLSTGNTEAFF. Drawing the rest from reference TRBV5-6 and TRBJ1-1, the complete variable domain is DAGVTQSPTHLIKTRGQQVTLRCSPKSGHDTVSWYQQALGQGPQFIFQYYEEEERQRGNFPDRFSGHQFPNYSSELNVNALLLGDSALYLCASSLSTGNTEAFFGQGTRLTVV.

The chain is built from TRBV6-2 or TRBV6-3 and TRBJ2-7; TRBD1 might be the D (6 bases). Germline-derived CDR1 and CDR2 are MNHEY and SVGEGT. Between the trimmed V and J ends, which lost 6 bases and 3 bases, there was a span of 18 bases. The CDR3 consists of 15 residues. Here the CDR3 reads CASSLDSRGYYEQYF. The CDR3 DNA reads TGTGCCAGCAGCCTGGACAGCAGAGGCTACTACGAGCAGTACTTC.

CDR3 region: CASSQGGPNTEAFF. The CDR3 nucleotides read TGCGCCAGCAGCCAAGGTGGGCCGAACACTGAAGCTTTCTTT. The gene calls are TRBV4-1 and TRBJ1-1; D remains unclear. The CDR3 is 14 amino acids. Trimming left V 1 base short and J 1 base short, with 7 bases between. Germline CDR1 reads MGHRA; CDR2 reads YSYEKL.

This clone was recorded only once. The V call is TRBV29-1, the J call TRBJ2-6, with TRBD1 matching over 7 bases. Germline V gives CDR1 SQVTM, CDR2 ANQGSEA. Unmatched junction bases numbered 5, after V lost 6 bases and J lost 0 bases. The CDR3 runs 15 residues. The CDR3 nucleotides read TGCAGCGTCCAAACAGGGGACTCTGGGGCCAACGTCCTGACTTTC. Translation gives CSVQTGDSGANVLTF.

V gene TRBV18 combines with J gene TRBJ2-7; D gene unclear. The germline gives CDR1 KGHSH, CDR2 LQKENI. V was shortened by 2 bases and J by 0 bases, with 11 bases between the two germline ends. The CDR3 totals 15 residues. CDR3 sequence (DNA): TGTGCCAGCTCACCAGCCGCCGTCAGCTCCTACGAGCAGTACTTC. This codes for CASSPAAVSSYEQYF.

This clone came up a few times. The chain has TRBV9 and TRBJ1-2, with D possibly TRBD1 on 5 matching bases. The germline V gene has CDR1 SGDLS and CDR2 YYNGEE. The V end was cut by 0 bases, the J end by 4 bases, with 13 bases between. CDR3 size: 15 residues. CDR3 nucleotides: TGTGCCAGCAGCGTAGCTTGGACACCTTCCTATGGCTACACCTTC. It is translated as CASSVAWTPSYGYTF.

CDR3 loop: CASSLDRPSGKTQYF. In DNA, the CDR3 is TGTGCCAGCAGCTTAGATAGGCCTAGCGGGAAGACCCAGTACTTC. The J gene is TRBJ2-5, the V gene TRBV11-2, with 9 bases identical to TRBD2. Germline lookup yields CDR1 SGHAT and CDR2 FQNNGV. Losses at the gene ends were 0 bases for V and 6 bases for J; bases not matched to a gene: 5. CDR3 length: 15 residues.

This chain links TRBV5-1 with TRBJ1-1; possibly TRBD1 for D (5 bases). Germline loops: CDR1 SGHRS, CDR2 YFSETQ. Trimming took 5 bases from V and 14 from J, leaving 22 bases between them. The CDR3 extends over 13 amino acids. This CDR3 reads CASSLRKTAATFF. CDR3 bases: TGCGCCAGCAGTCTTCGCAAGACAGCCGCCACATTCTTT.

The J gene is TRBJ2-3, the V gene TRBV10-1; perhaps TRBD2 as D (5 bases). There are 15 residues in the CDR3. Germline lookup yields CDR1 WNHNN and CDR2 SYGVQD (reference sequence). Trimming stripped 0 bases from V and 3 bases from J, with 10 bases between. As DNA, the CDR3 is TGCGCCAGCAGTGAGTCAGGGTCGGGGACAGATACGCAGTATTTT. Translated: CASSESGSGTDTQYF.

This rearrangement joins TRBV12-3 or TRBV12-4 to TRBJ1-2; D gene uncertain. V gave up 5 bases and J gave up 4 bases, with 11 bases separating them. The CDR3 is 13 residues long. The CDR3 here is CASSPGFSYGYTF. CDR3 in DNA: TGTGCCAGCAGTCCAGGATTTAGCTATGGCTACACCTTC.

This clone was seen a single time. J is TRBJ1-5 and V is TRBV30; D is uncertain. V was shortened by 1 base and J by 0 bases, with 7 bases between the two germline ends. Looked up from germline, CDR1 is GTSNPN and CDR2 is SVGIG (reference sequence). The CDR3 runs 14 residues. CDR3 loop: CAWSGVYSNQPQHF. For the CDR3, the DNA is TGTGCCTGGAGTGGAGTTTATAGCAATCAGCCCCAGCATTTT.

The chain has TRBV29-1 and TRBJ1-1, with TRBD1 as a possible D gene (6 bases). Trimming stripped 6 bases from V and 5 bases from J, with 16 bases between. The CDR3 has 13 residues. In germline, CDR1 is SQVTM, CDR2 ANQGSEA. CDR3 bases: TGCAGCGTCCGAGATGGGGGGGCGACTGAAGCTTTCTTT. Its translation: CSVRDGGATEAFF.

This sequence joins TRBV6-5 and TRBJ2-7; D perhaps matches TRBD2 (6 bases). Germline values: CDR1 MNHEY, CDR2 SVGAGI. The CDR3 totals 14 residues. V was shortened by 8 bases and J by 3 bases, with 17 bases between the two germline ends. This CDR3 is CASGTRDSNYEQYF. As DNA, the CDR3 is TGTGCCAGCGGAACCCGGGACTCCAACTACGAGCAGTACTTC.

This chain joins TRBV11-2 and TRBJ2-7, with D perhaps TRBD1 (6 bases). The CDR3 is made up of 14 amino acids. Germline CDR1 and CDR2: SGHAT and FQNNGV. The ends were cut back, 4 bases at V and 4 bases at J, with 14 bases in the middle. CDR3 DNA sequence: TGTGCCAGCAGCTCCCTTTACAGGGTTTACGAGCAGTACTTC. Translating it yields CASSSLYRVYEQYF.

V and J are TRBV4-2 and TRBJ2-5, with 11 bases fitting TRBD2. This CDR3 has 16 amino acids. Looked up from germline, CDR1 is LGHNA and CDR2 is YNFKEQ. The J segment lost 5 bases and the V segment lost 0 bases, leaving 5 bases of the junction unmatched. The CDR3 sequence: CASSQEGLAGGETQYF. As DNA, the CDR3 is TGTGCCAGCAGCCAAGAAGGACTAGCGGGTGGGGAGACCCAGTACTTC.

The CDR3 coding sequence is TGTGCCAGTCGACTAGCGGGAGCGCCCCCCGAGCAGTTCTTC. This gives the protein CASRLAGAPPEQFF. The rearrangement joins TRBV27 to TRBJ2-1; 12 bases are shared with TRBD2. CDR3 length: 14 amino acids. V was pared by 9 bases and J by 10 bases, with 10 bases of the junction left unmatched. Germline assignment: CDR1 MNHEY and CDR2 SMNVEV (reference sequence).

The chain is built from TRBV18 and TRBJ2-7; 13 bases fit TRBD2. Trimming took 5 bases from V and 5 from J; bases not matched to a gene: 6. Germline V gene data show CDR1 as KGHSH and CDR2 as LQKENI. The CDR3 contains 15 residues. The CDR3 is CASSARLAGGHEQYF. The CDR3, as DNA: TGTGCCAGCTCAGCCCGACTAGCGGGAGGCCACGAGCAGTACTTC. The whole variable domain, remainder taken from reference TRBV18 and TRBJ2-7, is NAGVMQNPRHLVRRRGQEARLRCSPMKGHSHVYWYRQLPEEGLKFMVYLQKENIIDESGMPKERFSAEFPKEGPSILRIQQVVRGDSAAYFCASSARLAGGHEQYFGPGTRLTVT.

The chain employs TRBV27 and TRBJ2-7; 8 bases are a match to TRBD2. CDR1 and CDR2 (germline): MNHEY, SMNVEV (reference sequence). The CDR3 runs 14 residues. Trimming cost V 8 bases and J 6 bases; bases outside gene matches: 12. CDR3 nucleotides: TGTGCCAGCCGGGGAGCGGGAGTAACGAGCGAGCAGTACTTC. Protein sequence: CASRGAGVTSEQYF.

Details on this clone: This sample includes further DNA sequences coding for the same CDR3. The chain carries TRBV2 and TRBJ1-2, with D possibly TRBD1 on 6 matching bases. CDR1 and CDR2 (germline): SNHLY, FYNNEI. This CDR3 has 12 amino acids. Trimming left V 8 bases short and J 4 bases short, with 11 bases between. CDR3 loop: CASEGGVYGYTF. The CDR3 DNA reads as TGTGCCAGCGAAGGGGGGGTCTATGGCTACACCTTC.

J is TRBJ1-5 and V is TRBV6-1; 9 nucleotides line up with TRBD1. The V segment lost 2 bases and the J segment 5 bases; nucleotides outside the gene matches: 7. CDR3 length: 16 residues. CDR1 is MNHNS and CDR2 is SASEGT in the germline V gene. The CDR3 loop is CASSEIVGQGYQPQHF. For the CDR3, the DNA is TGTGCCAGCAGTGAAATTGTCGGACAGGGGTATCAGCCCCAGCATTTT.

This rearrangement joins TRBV6-2 or TRBV6-3 to TRBJ2-1, with TRBD2 matching 7 bases. The CDR3 has 16 residues. Germline values: CDR1 MNHEY, CDR2 SVGEGT. With V trimmed by 2 bases and J by 2 bases, 6 bases remained unmatched. CDR3 DNA sequence: TGTGCCAGCAGTTACGTAGCGGGCTCCCCCTACAATGAGCAGTTCTTC. Amino acid sequence: CASSYVAGSPYNEQFF.

Remarks on this clone: At the DNA level, this CDR3 is encoded by other sequences in the same sample as well. V and J are TRBV5-4 and TRBJ1-1, with D possibly TRBD1 on 5 matching bases. This CDR3 comprises 14 residues. Per germline, CDR1 SGHNT and CDR2 YYREEE (reference sequence). V lost 1 base, J lost 3 bases, and 10 bases lay in between. CDR3 sequence reads: CASSLTGGDTEAFF. The CDR3 region has the DNA TGTGCCAGCAGCTTGACAGGTGGAGACACTGAAGCTTTCTTT.